This TCR beta chain was identified during a study of identical twins. MiXCR, run by TCRdb on the 5' RACE reads, gives a single entry per CDR3 protein. The sample has approximately 690,000 distinct CDR3 sequences, 6% to 6.5% seen once. In this sample, this clonotype turned up a few times. V lost 0 bases, J lost 4 bases, and 10 bases lay in between. The CDR3 covers 15 residues. In germline, CDR1 is LGHNA, CDR2 YNFKEQ. There were only healthy Caucasians among the donors. The V gene is TRBV4-2, the J gene TRBJ2-1; TRBD2 is a possible D gene (6 bases). This sequence was found in a man between 18 and 29 years old in good health. Input material: naive T cells sorted from blood. The CDR3 is CASSQEASVYNEQFF. DNA of the CDR3: TGTGCCAGCAGCCAAGAGGCTAGCGTATACAATGAGCAGTTCTTC.